The sequence of this TCR beta chain was determined in a study of blood T cell repertoires in COVID-19. Background on the study: T cells, B-cell-depleted T cells, or PBMCs supplied cDNA or gDNA.

Measured with immunoSEQ multiplex PCR; TCRdb has only the in-frame clones, and not every one. The sample holds some 270,000 clones, 85% seen once. This CDR3 is built from 15 residues. CDR1 and CDR2 from the germline V gene are SGDLS and YYNGEE. V was clipped by 3 bases and J by 7 bases; unmatched bases: 9. Participant ages covered roughly 18 to 89 years across 25 or so US areas. Donors were grouped by their self-reported clinical history. The source material was PBMCs or T cells enriched from blood (not recorded which). The V gene is TRBV9, the J gene TRBJ2-2; TRBD2 agrees at 7 bases. This TCR was recovered from a woman aged 50 to 60 with acute COVID-19. The CDR3 DNA is TGTGCCAGCAGCGAAAACTCGGGGGGTTTCGGGGAGCTGTTTTTT. Translated, it gives CASSENSGGFGELFF.